Sequencing of this T cell receptor beta chain was carried out in a study of blood T cell repertoires in COVID-19. Per germline, CDR1 LNHNV and CDR2 YYDKDF (reference sequence). This CDR3 comprises 16 residues. V lost 3 bases, J lost 5 bases, and 8 bases stayed unmatched. The assay was immunoSEQ multiplex PCR, and TCRdb's table has in-frame clones only and misses some. Of over 200,000 clones listed, nearly 85% are singletons. Sequencing was carried out using peripheral blood. The genes are TRBV15 and TRBJ2-3, with TRBD2 matching over 10 bases. This sequence was found in a woman aged 25 to 45 with COVID-19, enrolled during active disease. The CDR3 bases are TGTGCCACCAGCAGCCCCGGGACTAGCGAGGGAGATACGCAGTATTTT. This translates into CATSSPGTSEGDTQYF.